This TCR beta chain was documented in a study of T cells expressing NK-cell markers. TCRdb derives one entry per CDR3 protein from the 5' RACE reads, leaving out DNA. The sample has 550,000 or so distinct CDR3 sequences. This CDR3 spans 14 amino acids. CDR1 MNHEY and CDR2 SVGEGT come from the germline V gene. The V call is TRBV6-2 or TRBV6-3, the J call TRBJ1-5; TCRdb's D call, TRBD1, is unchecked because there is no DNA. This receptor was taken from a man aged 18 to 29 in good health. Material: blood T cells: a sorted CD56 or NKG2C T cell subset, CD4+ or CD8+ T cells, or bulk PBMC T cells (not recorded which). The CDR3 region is CASSFGTGNQPQHF.